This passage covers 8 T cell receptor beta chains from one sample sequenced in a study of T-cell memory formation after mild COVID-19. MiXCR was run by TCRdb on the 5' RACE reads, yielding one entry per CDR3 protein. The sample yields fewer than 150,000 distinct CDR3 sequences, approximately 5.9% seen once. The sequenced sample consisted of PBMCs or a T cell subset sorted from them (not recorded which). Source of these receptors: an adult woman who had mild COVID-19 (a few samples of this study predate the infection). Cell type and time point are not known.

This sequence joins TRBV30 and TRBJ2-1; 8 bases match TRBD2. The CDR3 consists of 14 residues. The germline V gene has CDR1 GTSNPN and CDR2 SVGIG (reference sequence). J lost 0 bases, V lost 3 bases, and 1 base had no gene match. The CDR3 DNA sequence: TGTGCCTGGAGACTAGCGGCCTCCTACAATGAGCAGTTCTTC. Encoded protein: CAWRLAASYNEQFF. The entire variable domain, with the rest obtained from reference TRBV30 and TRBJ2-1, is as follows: SQTIHQWPATLVQPVGSPLSLECTVEGTSNPNLYWYRQAAGRGLQLLFYSVGIGQISSEVPQNLSASRPQDRQFILSSKKLLLSDSGFYLCAWRLAASYNEQFFGPGTRLTVL.

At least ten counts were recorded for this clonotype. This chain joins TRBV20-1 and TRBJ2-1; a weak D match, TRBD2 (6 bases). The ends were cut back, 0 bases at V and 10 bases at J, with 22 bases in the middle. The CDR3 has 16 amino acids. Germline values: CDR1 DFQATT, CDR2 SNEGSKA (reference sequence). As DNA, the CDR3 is TGCAGTGCTAGAGATCCGGCTAGCGCCCCGGGGTCGGAGCAGTTCTTC. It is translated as CSARDPASAPGSEQFF.

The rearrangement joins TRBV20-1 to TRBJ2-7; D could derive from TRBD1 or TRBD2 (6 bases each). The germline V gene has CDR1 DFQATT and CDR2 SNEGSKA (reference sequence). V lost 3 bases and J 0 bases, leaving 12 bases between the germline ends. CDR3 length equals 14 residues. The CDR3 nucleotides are TGCAGTGCTAGCGGGGGCCCGAGCTCCTACGAGCAGTACTTC. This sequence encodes CSASGGPSSYEQYF.

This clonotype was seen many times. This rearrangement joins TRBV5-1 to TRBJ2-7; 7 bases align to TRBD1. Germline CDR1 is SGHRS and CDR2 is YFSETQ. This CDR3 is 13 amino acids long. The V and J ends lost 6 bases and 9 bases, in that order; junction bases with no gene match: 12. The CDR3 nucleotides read TGCGCCAGCACCACAGGGGATAATGTGCGGCAGTACTTC. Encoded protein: CASTTGDNVRQYF.

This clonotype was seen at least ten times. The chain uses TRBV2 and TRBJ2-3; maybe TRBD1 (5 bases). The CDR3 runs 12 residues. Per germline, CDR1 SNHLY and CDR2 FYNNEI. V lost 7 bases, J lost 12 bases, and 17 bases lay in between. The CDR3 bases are TGTGCCAGCAACAGACAGACCCAGGATCAGTATTTT. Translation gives CASNRQTQDQYF.

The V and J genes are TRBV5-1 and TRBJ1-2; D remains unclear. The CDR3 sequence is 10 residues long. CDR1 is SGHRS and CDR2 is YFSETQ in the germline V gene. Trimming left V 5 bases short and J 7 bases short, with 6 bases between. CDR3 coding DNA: TGCGCCAGCAGACAACTTGGCTACACCTTC. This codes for CASRQLGYTF.

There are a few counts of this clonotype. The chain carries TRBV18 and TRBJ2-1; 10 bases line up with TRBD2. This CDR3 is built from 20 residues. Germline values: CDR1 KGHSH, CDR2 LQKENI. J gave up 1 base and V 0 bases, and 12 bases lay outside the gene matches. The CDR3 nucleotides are TGTGCCAGCTCACCACCTCCGTCAGGGCTAGCGGGAGTGTCCTACAATGAGCAGTTCTTC. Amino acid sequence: CASSPPPSGLAGVSYNEQFF.

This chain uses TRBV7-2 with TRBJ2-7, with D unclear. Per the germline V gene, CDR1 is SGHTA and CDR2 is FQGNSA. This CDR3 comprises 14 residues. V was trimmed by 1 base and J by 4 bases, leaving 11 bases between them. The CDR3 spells CASSLGHLRYEQYF. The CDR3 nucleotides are TGTGCCAGCAGCTTAGGCCACCTTAGGTACGAGCAGTACTTC.